A single T cell receptor (beta chain) is shown here with its context. Its antigen remains unidentified. Sequencing was at deep level. TCRdb keeps only in-frame clones here, not all; method: immunoSEQ multiplex PCR. The data hold over a million clones, with 95% to 99% observed a single time. Germline V gives CDR1 SNHLY, CDR2 FYNNEI. The CDR3 sequence is 13 residues long. V was cut by 8 bases and J by 5 bases, with 13 bases left in between. The record originates from a study of shared clonotypes between healthy human individuals. Whole-study findings and limits: Naive CD4 clonotypes overlapped across a handful of donors at roughly 5.1%. Naive subsets typically showed greater estimated richness than memory subsets.

Sequenced material: naive CD4+ T cells sorted from blood. Subset noted: CD45RA+ positively selected. V usage is TRBV2 and J usage is TRBJ1-5; no clear D. The sequence derives from a man aged 25 to 40 in good health. CDR3 coding DNA: TGTGCCAGCTCCGACGGCATCTATCAGCCCCAGCATTTT. The encoded protein is CASSDGIYQPQHF.